This record covers a single TCR beta chain. Its antigen is undetermined. TCRdb fed the RT-PCR reads into MiXCR, producing one record per CDR3 protein. The sample holds hundreds of thousands of distinct CDR3 sequences, approximately 14% seen once. These data are taken from a study of response to subunit inactivated influenza vaccine. The germline gives CDR1 SGDLS, CDR2 YYNGEE. The V gene lost 2 bases and the J gene lost 1 base, with 9 bases spanning the gap. CDR3 length equals 14 residues. Study conclusions and caveats: Only a handful of new T cells, the authors suggested, are recruited with each seasonal influenza vaccination.

The clonotype originates from a man between 50 and 59 years old who received an inactivated influenza vaccine. V is TRBV9 and J is TRBJ2-5; D is unclear. Here the sequenced sample was PBMCs from blood, taken 14 to 15 days before vaccination. The CDR3 spells CASSVRPVQETQYF. CDR3 coding DNA: TGTGCCAGCAGCGTTCGTCCGGTCCAAGAGACCCAGTACTTC.